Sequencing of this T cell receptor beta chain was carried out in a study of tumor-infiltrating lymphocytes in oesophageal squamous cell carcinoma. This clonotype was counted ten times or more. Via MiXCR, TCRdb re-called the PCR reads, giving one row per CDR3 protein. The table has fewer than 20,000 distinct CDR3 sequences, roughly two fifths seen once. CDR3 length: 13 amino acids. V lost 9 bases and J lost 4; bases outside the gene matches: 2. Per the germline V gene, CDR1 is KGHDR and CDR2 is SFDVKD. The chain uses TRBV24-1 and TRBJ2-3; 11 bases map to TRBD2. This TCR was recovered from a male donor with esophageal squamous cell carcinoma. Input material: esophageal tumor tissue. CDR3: CATETSGADTQYF. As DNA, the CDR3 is TGTGCCACCGAGACTAGCGGGGCAGATACGCAGTATTTT.